A selection of T cell receptor beta chains follows, all from one sample in a study of cytomegalovirus exposure and HLA in healthy donors. The protocol was immunoSEQ multiplex PCR, while the TCRdb copy is restricted to in-frame clones and leaves out a portion. The sample holds 95,000 to 150,000 clones, about 87% seen once. Sequences were obtained from PBMCs. The receptors were gathered from a woman younger than 30 in good health and CMV-seronegative. Both conserved end residues are part of each CDR3. The D gene is left open where the match is weak. Size is stated for part of the rows, as once, few or many counts, or as a class when the clone is expanded.

clone_size	v_call	d_call	j_call	cdr3_nt	cdr3_aa
.	TRBV6-6	TRBD1	TRBJ1-2	TGTGCCAGTAGGGGGCAGGGAAGTAACTATGGCTACACCTTC	CASRGQGSNYGYTF
.	TRBV5-1	.	TRBJ2-5	TGCGCCAGCAGCTCCCAAGTCGGGGAGACCCAGTACTTC	CASSSQVGETQYF
once	TRBV6-5	TRBD1	TRBJ1-5	TGTGCCAGCAGCGCGGGGACAGGAGCGAATCAGCCCCAGCATTTT	CASSAGTGANQPQHF
.	TRBV4-1	TRBD2	TRBJ2-1	TGCGCCAGCAGCCAGCGCCTAGCGGGAGCCAATGAGCAGTTCTTC	CASSQRLAGANEQFF
.	TRBV23-1	.	TRBJ1-6	TGCGCCAGCAGTCAATCCAGGGGAAGGGGTAATTCACCCCTCCACTTT	CASSQSRGRGNSPLHF
.	TRBV5-4	.	TRBJ1-2	TGTGCCAGCAGAGCTTCCGGGGGACTCTATGGCTACACCTTC	CASRASGGLYGYTF
.	TRBV27	TRBD1	TRBJ2-7	TGTGCCAGCAGTCCCCAAGGACAGGTCTACGAGCAGTACTTC	CASSPQGQVYEQYF
.	TRBV28	.	TRBJ1-2	TGTGCCAGCAGTTTATTACAGGCCCACTATGGCTACACCTTC	CASSLLQAHYGYTF
once	TRBV5-1	TRBD2	TRBJ2-5	TGCGCCAGCAGCGCCACTAGCGGGGGGGCCCCGGAGACCCAGTACTTC	CASSATSGGAPETQYF
.	TRBV6-6	TRBD1	TRBJ2-1	TGTGCCAGCAACCAACTTGGGACAGGCTCTCTCCATGAGCAGTTCTTC	CASNQLGTGSLHEQFF
.	TRBV25-1	TRBD2	TRBJ2-2	TGTGCCAGCAGCCCGGGACTAGCGGGGACGCTACGTGTCGGGGAGCTGTTTTTT	CASSPGLAGTLRVGELFF
once	TRBV13	.	TRBJ2-2	TGTGCCAGCAGCTTAGTATTTGGAGGGGACACCGGGGAGCTGTTTTTT	CASSLVFGGDTGELFF
.	TRBV18	TRBD1	TRBJ2-1	TGTGCCAGCTCTCAGATAACCGGGACAGGGGGCAATGAGCAGTTCTTC	CASSQITGTGGNEQFF
.	TRBV29-1	TRBD1	TRBJ1-4	TGCAGCGTTGCTCGGGTAACAGGGGCAACTAATGAAAAACTGTTTTTT	CSVARVTGATNEKLFF
.	TRBV28	TRBD2	TRBJ2-1	TGTGCCAGCAGTCCCGCTAGCGGGGGGTCCCACAATGAGCAGTTCTTC	CASSPASGGSHNEQFF
once	TRBV7-9	TRBD1	TRBJ1-6	TGTGCCAGCAGCCCGGGACAGGGAGTCTCACCCCTCCACTTT	CASSPGQGVSPLHF
once	TRBV2	.	TRBJ1-4	TGTGCCAGCAGGGACAGACTTGCAACTAATGAAAAACTGTTTTTT	CASRDRLATNEKLFF
.	TRBV7-2	TRBD1	TRBJ2-7	TGTGCCAGCAGCTTAAGCGGGACAGGGACCTACGAGCAGTACTTC	CASSLSGTGTYEQYF
.	TRBV7-2	TRBD2	TRBJ2-1	TGTGCCAGCAGCTCCGGGACTGGAGCGGGAGGCTACAATGAGCAGTTCTTC	CASSSGTGAGGYNEQFF
.	TRBV9	TRBD1	TRBJ1-1	TGTGCCAGCAGCCCCCAGACAGGGAAGATGGAGGCTGAAGCTTTCTTT	CASSPQTGKMEAEAFF
.	TRBV4-2	.	TRBJ1-1	TGTGCCAGCAGCCAAGCCGGAGACGGCGGGATGAACACTGAAGCTTTCTTT	CASSQAGDGGMNTEAFF
once	TRBV30	TRBD1	TRBJ1-5	TGTGCCTGGAGCAAAACCGGGACAGGGGGCAATCAGCCCCAGCATTTT	CAWSKTGTGGNQPQHF
.	TRBV7-2	.	TRBJ2-1	TGTGCCAGCAGCTCTCTAAATGAGCAGTTCTTC	CASSSLNEQFF